A single sample gave rise to the 13 T cell receptor beta chains below, sequenced in a study of T cell responses to AZD1222 COVID-19 vaccine. Assay used: immunoSEQ multiplex PCR; TCRdb lists only in-frame clones, some missing. The data contain roughly 120,000 clones, around 91% of them singletons. The sample here was peripheral blood, taken 28 days after the second AZD1222 dose. The receptors derive from an adult who received the AZD1222 COVID-19 vaccine.

The V gene is TRBV9, the J gene TRBJ2-3, with 9 bases matching TRBD1. CDR3 length: 15 amino acids. The ends lost 3 bases at V and 3 bases at J; junction bases unmatched: 5. Germline V CDR1 and CDR2: SGDLS, YYNGEE. The CDR3 DNA reads as TGTGCCAGCAGCGCACAGGGGGCGGGTACAGATACGCAGTATTTT. Its protein is CASSAQGAGTDTQYF.

The chain uses TRBV6-5 and TRBJ1-2, with a tentative D call TRBD1 (6 bases). Trimming left V 5 bases short and J 4 bases short, with 11 bases between. This CDR3 comprises 13 residues. Germline lookup yields CDR1 MNHEY and CDR2 SVGAGI. This CDR3 is CASSLGGVYGYTF. DNA for the CDR3: TGTGCCAGCAGTCTAGGGGGTGTCTATGGCTACACCTTC.

The chain is built from TRBV7-2 and TRBJ2-7; perhaps TRBD2 as D (5 bases). The CDR3 contains 13 residues. V dropped 5 bases and J dropped 3 bases, with 11 bases sitting between them. Germline CDR1 and CDR2: SGHTA and FQGNSA. CDR3 bases: TGTGCCAGCAGCCCCAACCGGGACTACGAGCAGTACTTC. The encoded protein is CASSPNRDYEQYF.

V usage is TRBV27 and J usage is TRBJ2-7, with 11 bases lining up with TRBD2. J gave up 4 bases and V 6 bases, and 11 bases lay outside the gene matches. Germline CDR1 and CDR2: MNHEY and SMNVEV (reference sequence). There are 16 residues in the CDR3. The CDR3 region is CASRLRPGLADYEQYF. In nucleotides, the CDR3 is TGTGCCAGCAGACTCCGCCCGGGACTAGCGGATTACGAGCAGTACTTC.

This clone was recorded only once. The J gene is TRBJ2-3, the V gene TRBV27, with D perhaps matching TRBD2 (5 bases). CDR1 is MNHEY, CDR2 SMNVEV, per germline (reference sequence). This CDR3 spans 14 amino acids. V shed 3 bases and J shed 2 bases, with 9 bases lying between them. CDR3 sequence reads: CASSFGIPTDTQYF. CDR3 DNA: TGTGCCAGCAGTTTCGGGATTCCCACAGATACGCAGTATTTT.

This clone came up a few times. The rearrangement uses TRBV19 and TRBJ1-5; TRBD1 aligns across 9 bases. The germline CDR1 and CDR2 sequences are LNHDA and SQIVND (reference sequence). V shed 2 bases and J 2 bases; nucleotides not matched to a gene: 1. The CDR3 is 15 residues long. The DNA for the CDR3 is TGTGCCAGTAGTATAACAGGGGGCGGCAATCAGCCCCAGCATTTT. Its translation: CASSITGGGNQPQHF.

The chain employs TRBV28 and TRBJ1-2, with D possibly being TRBD1 (5 bases). This CDR3 has 16 residues. CDR1 and CDR2 from the germline V gene are MDHEN and SYDVKM. V shed 7 bases and J shed 7 bases, with 25 bases lying between them. The CDR3, as DNA: TGTGCCAGCACCCGGATTCGCGGGGACGTGCCTTTTGGCTACACCTTC. This sequence encodes CASTRIRGDVPFGYTF.

This clone has only one observation. The chain is built from TRBV9 and TRBJ2-7; 9 bases match TRBD1. The germline gives CDR1 SGDLS, CDR2 YYNGEE. V was pared by 3 bases and J by 6 bases, with 1 base of the junction left unmatched. The CDR3 totals 12 residues. The CDR3 DNA is TGTGCCAGCAGCGGACAGGGGGGCGAGCAGTACTTC. Translation gives CASSGQGGEQYF.

This chain joins TRBV10-3 and TRBJ1-5; D ambiguous. CDR3 length: 15 amino acids. The V and J ends lost 0 bases and 2 bases respectively, with 8 bases between them. The germline CDR1 and CDR2 sequences are ENHRY and SYGVKD. CDR3 sequence (DNA): TGTGCCATCAGTGAGTCGAGATTCGGCAATCAGCCCCAGCATTTT. Protein sequence: CAISESRFGNQPQHF.

V gene TRBV9 combines with J gene TRBJ1-2, with D unresolved. From germline, CDR1 is SGDLS and CDR2 YYNGEE. The CDR3 has 13 amino acids. Trimming took off 0 bases at V and 5 bases at J, with 8 bases between the two ends. CDR3 sequence reads: CASSVVEGYGYTF. Written as DNA, the CDR3 is TGTGCCAGCAGCGTAGTAGAGGGATATGGCTACACCTTC.

This clone appeared once. The CDR3 protein is CATSRREENQPQHF. Written as DNA, the CDR3 is TGTGCCACCAGCAGAAGAGAGGAAAATCAGCCCCAGCATTTT. The V gene is TRBV15, the J gene TRBJ1-5; D gene uncertain. There are 14 residues in the CDR3. Trimming took 2 bases from V and 4 from J, leaving 9 bases between them. Germline V gives CDR1 LNHNV, CDR2 YYDKDF (reference sequence). The entire variable domain, with the rest obtained from reference TRBV15 and TRBJ1-5, is as follows: DAMVIQNPRYQVTQFGKPVTLSCSQTLNHNVMYWYQQKSSQAPKLLFHYYDKDFNNEADTPDNFQSRRPNTSFCFLDIRSPGLGDTAMYLCATSRREENQPQHFGDGTRLSIL.

The chain combines TRBV14 with TRBJ2-4, with a possible D match to TRBD2 (5 bases). The CDR3 length is 13 residues. Germline assignment: CDR1 SGHDN and CDR2 FVKESK. The V end lost 1 base, the J end lost 14 bases, and 15 bases lay between the germline ends. The CDR3 spells CASSQAGTRAEYF. The CDR3 DNA is TGTGCCAGCAGCCAAGCCGGCACTAGGGCCGAGTACTTC.

The chain employs TRBV28 and TRBJ2-5, with TRBD1 identical over 10 bases. V lost 7 bases to trimming and J lost 0 bases; unmatched junction nucleotides: 8. The V gene's germline CDR1 is MDHEN and CDR2 SYDVKM. The CDR3 contains 16 residues. The CDR3 DNA reads TGTGCCAGCACCACACCGGGACAGGGGAACCAAGAGACCCAGTACTTC. This codes for CASTTPGQGNQETQYF.